This record concerns one TCR beta chain sequence. Its target is unknown. A multiplex PCR was run with 60 Vbeta primers and 13 Jbeta primers. The data were produced by immunoSEQ multiplex PCR, yet TCRdb's version contains in-frame clones alone and is incomplete. The sample lists 70,000 to 95,000 clones, under 80% occurring once. This sample is part of a study of cytomegalovirus exposure and HLA in healthy donors. Whole-study context: Of the donors genotyped, several hundred in all, 65% to 90% fell in the Caucasian-associated ancestry cluster. General observations from the study: CMV serostatus was the only recorded immune exposure for donors. Association of approximately 18,000 TCR beta sequences with HLA alleles was found at 0.05 false discovery rate in a later analysis. In an earlier analysis, productive rearrangement rates for most beta V segments clustered near 87% or 30%.

The material sequenced was PBMCs. The receptor was isolated from a man aged 35-49 years in good health and CMV-seronegative.

CDR3 nucleotides: TGTGCCAGTCCCCCGCTAAATTGGCTAGCTACTCAGCGCAATGAGCAGTTCTTC. Translating it yields CASPPLNWLATQRNEQFF. This chain joins TRBV28 and TRBJ2-1; TRBD2 might be the D (5 bases). CDR3 size: 18 residues. CDR1 is MDHEN, CDR2 SYDVKM, per germline. Trimming pared 9 bases from V and 6 bases from J, leaving 30 bases between.